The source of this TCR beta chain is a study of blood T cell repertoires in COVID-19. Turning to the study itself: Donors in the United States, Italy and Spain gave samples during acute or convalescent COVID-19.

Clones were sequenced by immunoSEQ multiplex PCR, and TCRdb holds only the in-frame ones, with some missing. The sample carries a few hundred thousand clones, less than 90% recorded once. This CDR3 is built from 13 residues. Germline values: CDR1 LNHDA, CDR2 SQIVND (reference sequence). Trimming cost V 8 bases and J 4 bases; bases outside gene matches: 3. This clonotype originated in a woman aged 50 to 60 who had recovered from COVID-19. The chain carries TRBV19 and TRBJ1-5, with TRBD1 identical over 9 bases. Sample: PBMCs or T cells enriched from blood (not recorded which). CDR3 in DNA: TGTGCCAGTGGGGGACAGGGAAATCAGCCCCAGCATTTT. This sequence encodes CASGGQGNQPQHF.